This TCR beta chain stems from a study of blood T cell repertoires in COVID-19. The wider study: Some COVID-19 samples were acute and others convalescent; all came from the United States, Italy and Spain. The analysed material was cDNA or gDNA that came from T cells, B-cell-depleted T cells, or PBMCs.

From germline, CDR1 is LGHDT and CDR2 YNNKEL (reference sequence). CDR3 size: 13 residues. Worth noting for this clone: Sequence at one end of the junction differs from germline and may be a read error.

Authors' analysis steps: Cell counts per sample came from amplifying reference gene primers. Generated by immunoSEQ multiplex PCR, the TCRdb table keeps only in-frame clones and is missing some. V and J calls plus clone size are reproduced from that table; the DNA served to infer D and trimming. The sample lists about 140,000 clones, around 79% occurring once. V and J are TRBV3-1 (or the pseudogene TRBV3-2) and TRBJ1-1; D is undetermined. The sequence derives from a man in his 60s with acute or convalescent COVID-19. Sequencing input: peripheral blood. The chain's CDR3 is CASSEDRGDEAFF. The CDR3, as DNA: TGTGCCAGCAGCGAAGACCGGGGTGATGAAGCTTTCTTT.